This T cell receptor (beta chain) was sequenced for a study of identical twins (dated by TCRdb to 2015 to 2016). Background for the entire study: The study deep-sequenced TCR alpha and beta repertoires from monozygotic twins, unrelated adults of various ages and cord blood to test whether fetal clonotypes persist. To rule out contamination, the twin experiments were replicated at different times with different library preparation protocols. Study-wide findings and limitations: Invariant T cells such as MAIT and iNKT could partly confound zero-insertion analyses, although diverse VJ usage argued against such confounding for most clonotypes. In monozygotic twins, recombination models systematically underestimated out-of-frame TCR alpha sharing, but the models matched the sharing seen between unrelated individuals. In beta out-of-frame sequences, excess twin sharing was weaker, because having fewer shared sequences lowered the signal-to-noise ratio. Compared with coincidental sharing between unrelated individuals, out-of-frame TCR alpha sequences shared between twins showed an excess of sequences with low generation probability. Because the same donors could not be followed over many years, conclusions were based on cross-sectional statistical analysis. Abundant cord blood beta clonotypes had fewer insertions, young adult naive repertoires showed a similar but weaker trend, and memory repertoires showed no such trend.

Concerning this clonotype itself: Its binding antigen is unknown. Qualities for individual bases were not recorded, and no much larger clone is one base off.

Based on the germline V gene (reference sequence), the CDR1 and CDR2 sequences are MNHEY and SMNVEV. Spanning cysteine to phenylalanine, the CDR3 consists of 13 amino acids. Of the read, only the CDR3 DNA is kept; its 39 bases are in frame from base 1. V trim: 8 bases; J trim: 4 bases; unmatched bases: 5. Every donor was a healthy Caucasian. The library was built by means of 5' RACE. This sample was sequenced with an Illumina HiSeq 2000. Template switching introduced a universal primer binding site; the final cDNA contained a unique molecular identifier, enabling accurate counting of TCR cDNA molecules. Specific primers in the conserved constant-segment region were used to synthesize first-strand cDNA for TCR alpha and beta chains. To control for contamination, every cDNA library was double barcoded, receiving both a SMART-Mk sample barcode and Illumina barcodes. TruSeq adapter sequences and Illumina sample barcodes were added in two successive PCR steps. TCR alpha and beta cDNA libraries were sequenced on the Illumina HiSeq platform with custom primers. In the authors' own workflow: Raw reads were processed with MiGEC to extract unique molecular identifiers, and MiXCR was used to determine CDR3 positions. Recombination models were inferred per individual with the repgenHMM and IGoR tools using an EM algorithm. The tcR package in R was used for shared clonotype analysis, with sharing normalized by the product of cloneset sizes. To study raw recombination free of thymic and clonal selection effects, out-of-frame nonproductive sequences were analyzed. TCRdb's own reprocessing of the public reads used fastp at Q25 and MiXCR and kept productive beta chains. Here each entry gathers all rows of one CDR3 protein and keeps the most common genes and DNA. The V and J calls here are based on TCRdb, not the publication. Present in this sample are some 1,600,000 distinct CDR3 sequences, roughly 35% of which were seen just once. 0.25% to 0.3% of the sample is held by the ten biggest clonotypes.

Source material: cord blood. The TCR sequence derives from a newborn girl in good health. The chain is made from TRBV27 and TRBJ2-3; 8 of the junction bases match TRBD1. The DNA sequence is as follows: TGTGCCAGCTGTAACAGGGGGGCAGATACGCAGTATTTT. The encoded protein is CASCNRGADTQYF.